Shown below are 21 T cell receptor beta chains from a single sample sequenced in a study of human T cells and chemical hapten exposure. This sample's time point: pre-sensitization, week 0. Treatment reported: therapeutic diphenylcyclopropenone sensitization with weekly scalp DPC. TCRdb fed the RACE reads into MiXCR, producing one record per CDR3 protein. The sample has around 300,000 distinct CDR3 sequences, just under 8% seen once; the top ten hold 1.2%. Sequenced here: whole blood, sampled in connection with sensitization to the hapten diphenylcyclopropenone (DPC). Every receptor here comes from a man between 18 and 35 years old with alopecia areata. Some clones in this sample may be carry-over from other donors' samples.

This clonotype has ten or more counts. V and J are TRBV29-1 and TRBJ2-7, with D maybe TRBD2 (5 bases). Germline-derived CDR1 and CDR2 are SQVTM and ANQGSEA. The CDR3 sequence is 10 residues long. Trimming shortened V by 4 bases and J by 12 bases, and 13 bases separated the two germline ends. The CDR3 loop reads CSVAWLGRYV. CDR3 nucleotides: TGCAGCGTTGCGTGGTTGGGGAGGTACGTC.

This clonotype was seen ten or more times. V usage is TRBV6-2 or TRBV6-3 and J usage is TRBJ2-7; 10 bases fit TRBD1. Germline CDR1 and CDR2: MNHEY and SVGEGT. The CDR3 sequence is 14 residues long. The V and J ends lost 7 bases and 1 base, in that order; junction bases with no gene match: 4. CDR3 nucleotide sequence: TGTGCCAGCAAGAGGACAGGGGGTTCCTACGAGCAGTACTTC. This translates into CASKRTGGSYEQYF.

V usage is TRBV7-2 and J usage is TRBJ2-5, with TRBD2 identical over 10 bases. The CDR3 sequence is 17 residues long. The germline CDR1 and CDR2 sequences are SGHTA and FQGNSA. V dropped 5 bases and J dropped 3; count of bases not matched to a gene: 12. The CDR3 DNA reads as TGTGCCAGCAGCCGGGGACTAGCGAGGATTGGAGAAGAGACCCAGTACTTC. Its protein is CASSRGLARIGEETQYF. The whole variable domain, remainder taken from reference TRBV7-2 and TRBJ2-5, is GAGVSQSPSNKVTEKGKDVELRCDPISGHTALYWYRQSLGQGLEFLIYFQGNSAPDKSGLPSDRFSAERTGGSVSTLTIQRTQQEDSAVYLCASSRGLARIGEETQYFGPGTRLLVL.

This rearrangement joins TRBV28 to TRBJ2-1, with a tentative D call TRBD1 (6 bases). V lost 5 bases, J lost 0 bases, and 14 bases lay in between. CDR1 is MDHEN and CDR2 is SYDVKM in the germline V gene. This CDR3 contains 16 residues. The CDR3 coding sequence is TGTGCCAGCAGTCGAACTATGGACAGCTCCTACAATGAGCAGTTCTTC. The encoded protein is CASSRTMDSSYNEQFF.

This CDR3 is CASSSRGLWDNQPQHF. The CDR3 nucleotides read TGTGCCAGCAGCTCTAGGGGGCTCTGGGACAATCAGCCCCAGCATTTT. The chain combines TRBV12-3 or TRBV12-4 with TRBJ1-5, with 7 bases identical to TRBD1. J gave up 3 bases and V 6 bases, and 11 bases lay outside the gene matches. The CDR3 runs 16 residues.

This clonotype was seen repeatedly, ten times or more. V is TRBV12-3 or TRBV12-4 and J is TRBJ1-1; D is undetermined. CDR3 length: 13 amino acids. The ends were cut back, 1 base at V and 5 bases at J, with 8 bases in the middle. CDR3 sequence: CASSLEGSTEAFF. For the CDR3, the DNA is TGTGCCAGCAGTTTAGAGGGATCTACTGAAGCTTTCTTT.

V and J are TRBV6-5 and TRBJ1-1, with D possibly matching TRBD1 (5 bases). Trimming took 0 bases from V and 11 from J, leaving 16 bases between them. The CDR3 has 14 amino acids. Germline V CDR1 and CDR2: MNHEY, SVGAGI. The DNA for the CDR3 is TGTGCCAGCAGTTACTCGAGGGACCTTCCCTTCGCTTTCTTT. This sequence encodes CASSYSRDLPFAFF.

This clonotype was observed a handful of times. CDR3 in amino acids: CASNRDSNQPQHF. The CDR3 region has the DNA TGTGCCAGCAACAGAGATAGCAATCAGCCCCAGCATTTT. The chain is built from TRBV2 and TRBJ1-5; D is ambiguous. Germline assignment: CDR1 SNHLY and CDR2 FYNNEI. The V end lost 7 bases, the J end lost 0 bases, and 7 bases lay between the germline ends. The CDR3 is 13 amino acids.

The V call is TRBV12-3 or TRBV12-4, the J call TRBJ2-3; 7 bases fit TRBD1. V gave up 5 bases and J gave up 5 bases; unmatched junction bases: 10. The CDR3 covers 15 residues. This chain's CDR3 is CASSPRGQVGDTQYF. The CDR3 coding sequence is TGTGCCAGCAGTCCGAGGGGGCAGGTCGGAGATACGCAGTATTTT.

Many counts were recorded for this clonotype. The chain links TRBV24-1 to TRBJ1-2; D is possibly TRBD1 (5 bases). Between the trimmed V and J ends, which lost 4 bases and 5 bases, there was a span of 13 bases. The germline gives CDR1 KGHDR, CDR2 SFDVKD. The CDR3 is made up of 14 amino acids. CDR3: CATSDDSRRYGYTF. The CDR3 DNA follows: TGTGCCACCAGTGACGACAGCCGAAGGTATGGCTACACCTTC.

This chain connects TRBV5-1 to TRBJ1-6, with D tentatively TRBD1 (5 bases). CDR1 and CDR2 (germline): SGHRS, YFSETQ. The V and J ends lost 4 bases and 9 bases respectively, with 20 bases between them. The length of the CDR3 is 16 residues. CDR3 nucleotide sequence: TGCGCCAGCAGCCTGGGGCCTACCCCGAGGGGTTCACCCCTCCACTTT. Encoded protein: CASSLGPTPRGSPLHF.

The table lists this clonotype with many counts. This chain joins TRBV14 and TRBJ1-1, with 7 bases aligning to TRBD1. Germline V CDR1 and CDR2: SGHDN, FVKESK. The CDR3 length is 15 residues. V dropped 2 bases and J dropped 3; count of bases not matched to a gene: 6. CDR3 sequence: CASSQPSTGDTEAFF. The CDR3 bases are TGTGCCAGCAGCCAACCTAGTACAGGGGACACTGAAGCTTTCTTT. Together with reference TRBV14 and TRBJ1-1, the CDR3 gives the full variable domain: EAGVTQFPSHSVIEKGQTVTLRCDPISGHDNLYWYRRVMGKEIKFLLHFVKESKQDESGMPNNRFLAERTGGTYSTLKVQPAELEDSGVYFCASSQPSTGDTEAFFGQGTRLTVV.

This clonotype was counted at least ten times. The rearrangement links TRBV7-9 to TRBJ1-5; D might be TRBD1 (5 bases). Trimming pared 0 bases from V and 4 bases from J, leaving 10 bases between. The CDR3 is made up of 15 amino acids. Germline-derived CDR1 and CDR2 are SEHNR and FQNEAQ (reference sequence). The DNA for the CDR3 is TGTGCCAGCAGCTTAGCGCAGGGAATGAATCAGCCCCAGCATTTT. It translates to CASSLAQGMNQPQHF. The entire variable domain, with the rest obtained from reference TRBV7-9 and TRBJ1-5, is as follows: DTGVSQNPRHKITKRGQNVTFRCDPISEHNRLYWYRQTLGQGPEFLTYFQNEAQLEKSRLLSDRFSAERPKGSFSTLEIQRTEQGDSAMYLCASSLAQGMNQPQHFGDGTRLSIL.

The rearrangement links TRBV7-2 to TRBJ2-3; tentative D call: TRBD2 (7 bases). From germline, CDR1 is SGHTA and CDR2 FQGNSA. CDR3 length equals 14 residues. Trimming removed 6 bases from V and 4 bases from J, with 14 bases in between. CDR3: CASRDTGGPDTQYF. The CDR3 DNA follows: TGTGCCAGCAGGGACACCGGGGGGCCAGATACGCAGTATTTT.

The chain links TRBV20-1 to TRBJ1-5; 9 nucleotides align to TRBD1. The CDR3 contains 14 residues. The trim removed 4 bases at V and 4 bases at J, leaving 5 bases unmatched. The germline gives CDR1 DFQATT, CDR2 SNEGSKA (reference sequence). The CDR3 region has the DNA TGCAGTGCTACGGCCGGGACAGGGAATCAGCCCCAGCATTTT. This encodes CSATAGTGNQPQHF.

This clonotype was seen repeatedly, ten times or more. The chain recombines TRBV4-3 with TRBJ1-5, with 7 bases lining up with TRBD1. Unmatched junction bases numbered 7, after V lost 1 base and J lost 7 bases. Per germline, CDR1 LGHNA and CDR2 YSLEER. CDR3 length: 15 residues. The CDR3, as DNA: TGCGCCAGCAGCCAAGCCAGGGGGGTGGGGCAGCCCCAGCATTTT. This translates into CASSQARGVGQPQHF.

This chain joins TRBV20-1 and TRBJ1-3, with TRBD1 as a possible D gene (6 bases). The V and J ends lost 6 bases and 5 bases respectively, with 17 bases between them. This CDR3 comprises 14 residues. The germline V gene has CDR1 DFQATT and CDR2 SNEGSKA (reference sequence). As DNA, the CDR3 is TGCAGTGCCCCGATTGGGGGGCAGAGAAACACCATATATTTT. As protein: CSAPIGGQRNTIYF.

This clonotype turned up a few times. The chain uses TRBV6-2 or TRBV6-3 and TRBJ2-6; D is uncertain. Trimming took off 7 bases at V and 1 base at J, with 14 bases between the two ends. This CDR3 contains 16 residues. Looked up from germline, CDR1 is MNHEY and CDR2 is SVGEGT. Here the CDR3 DNA reads TGTGCCAGCACCGAACCAGTACCGTCTGGGGCCAACGTCCTGACTTTC. It yields the protein CASTEPVPSGANVLTF.

CDR3 DNA: TGCAGCGTAGGTCTGGGAACCTCTGGAAACACCATATATTTT. It codes for CSVGLGTSGNTIYF. The chain has TRBV29-1 and TRBJ1-3; no clear D gene. From germline, CDR1 is SQVTM and CDR2 ANQGSEA. V was shortened by 6 bases and J by 0 bases, with 12 bases between the two germline ends. The CDR3 sequence is 14 residues long. The full variable domain, its missing parts supplied by reference TRBV29-1 and TRBJ1-3, is SAVISQKPSRDICQRGTSLTIQCQVDSQVTMMFWYRQQPGQSLTLIATANQGSEATYESGFVIDKFPISRPNLTFSTLTVSNMSPEDSSIYLCSVGLGTSGNTIYFGEGSWLTVV.

J is TRBJ2-2 and V is TRBV7-2; D remains unclear. Trimming shortened V by 5 bases and J by 5 bases, and 6 bases separated the two germline ends. Germline V gives CDR1 SGHTA, CDR2 FQGNSA. The CDR3 has 12 amino acids. CDR3 nucleotide sequence: TGTGCCAGCAGCCATGGGACCGGGGAGCTGTTTTTT. It encodes CASSHGTGELFF.

This clonotype showed up just once. V is TRBV2 and J is TRBJ1-1; possibly TRBD1 for D (6 bases). Germline CDR1 and CDR2: SNHLY and FYNNEI. CDR3 length: 13 amino acids. V was cut by 8 bases and J by 4 bases, with 14 bases left in between. CDR3 sequence: CASRTGRFTEAFF. The CDR3 DNA sequence: TGTGCCAGCCGAACAGGGCGGTTCACTGAAGCTTTCTTT.